The present T cell receptor beta chain was sequenced within a study of blood T cell repertoires in COVID-19. Repertoires were generated with immunoSEQ multiplex PCR, while TCRdb's copy carries only in-frame clones and drops some. The repertoire holds 250,000 to 400,000 clones, with roughly 90% as singletons. Enrolled through a virtual design, the participants were between 18 and 89 years of age and came from 24 US areas. Two consecutive negative NP/OP PCR tests, clearance, or resolved symptoms defined Cohort 3 recovery. What was sequenced was PBMCs or T cells enriched from blood (not recorded which). The source of this sequence is a man in his 60s who had recovered from COVID-19.

Written as DNA, the CDR3 is TGCAGTGCTTCTTCTAGGAATGAGCAGTTCTTC. Its translation is CSASSRNEQFF. The chain couples TRBV20-1 to TRBJ2-1; D remains unclear. The germline gives CDR1 DFQATT, CDR2 SNEGSKA (reference sequence). The CDR3 runs to 11 residues. The V and J ends lost 5 bases and 7 bases respectively, with 9 bases between them.